Each of the 20 T cell receptor beta chains below was sequenced from the same sample in a study of a mutant IDH1 vaccine in newly diagnosed glioma. Here immunoSEQ multiplex PCR was the method, and the copy in TCRdb shows in-frame clones only, minus some. The sample lists tens of thousands of clones, 75% to 90% occurring once. Documented time point: baseline, week 1 (first vaccination visit). Regarding treatment: pre-vaccination baseline after standard-of-care therapy. The sample consisted of PBMCs, taken from a glioma patient treated with radiotherapy, temozolomide or both. These receptors all stem from a man aged 35 to 55 with glioma.

This clone was recorded only once. The chain has TRBV5-1 and TRBJ2-5, with TRBD1 matching 10 bases. The germline gives CDR1 SGHRS, CDR2 YFSETQ. V was pared by 4 bases and J by 4 bases, with 7 bases of the junction left unmatched. The CDR3 length is 15 residues. As DNA, the CDR3 is TGCGCCAGCAGCACAGGGACAGGGGTGGGAGAGACCCAGTACTTC. Its protein product is CASSTGTGVGETQYF.

This clone was recorded once. The V gene is TRBV7-3, the J gene TRBJ1-1; 9 nucleotides match TRBD1. V lost 6 bases, J lost 6 bases, and 5 bases stayed unmatched. Germline lookup yields CDR1 SGHTA and CDR2 FQGTGA. The CDR3 sequence is 13 residues long. The DNA for the CDR3 is TGTGCCAGCAGGTATACAGGGGGCTCTGAAGCTTTCTTT. It yields the protein CASRYTGGSEAFF.

The chain recombines TRBV5-1 with TRBJ1-4; D not resolved. CDR1 and CDR2 (germline): SGHRS, YFSETQ. Between the trimmed V and J ends, which lost 0 bases and 3 bases, there was a span of 6 bases. This CDR3 has 14 amino acids. The CDR3 spells CASSLAQPNEKLFF. In DNA form, the CDR3 reads TGCGCCAGCAGCTTGGCTCAGCCTAATGAAAAACTGTTTTTT.

V usage is TRBV27 and J usage is TRBJ2-6, with a possible D match to TRBD2 (6 bases). Germline lookup yields CDR1 MNHEY and CDR2 SMNVEV (reference sequence). The CDR3 contains 18 residues. Trimming took 4 bases from V and 0 from J, leaving 16 bases between them. CDR3 sequence: CASSWGDSSYSGANVLTF. The CDR3 coding sequence is TGTGCCAGCAGTTGGGGGGACTCCTCTTACTCTGGGGCCAACGTCCTGACTTTC.

This clone was detected only once. The chain uses TRBV28 and TRBJ2-6; no clear D. There are 15 residues in the CDR3. CDR1 is MDHEN, CDR2 SYDVKM, per germline. Trimming stripped 6 bases from V and 2 bases from J, with 11 bases between. Here the CDR3 DNA reads TGTGCCAGCAGCGAAGCCCTCCCTGGGGCCAACGTCCTGACTTTC. Its protein is CASSEALPGANVLTF.

The chain combines TRBV19 with TRBJ2-2, with no clear D. Between the trimmed V and J ends, which lost 4 bases and 6 bases, there was a span of 9 bases. Germline CDR1 LNHDA, CDR2 SQIVND (reference sequence). The CDR3 is made up of 13 amino acids. CDR3 sequence: CASSTDMAGELFF. The CDR3 region has the DNA TGTGCCAGTAGTACCGACATGGCCGGGGAGCTGTTTTTT.

This clone occurred once. This sequence joins TRBV19 and TRBJ1-5; 9 bases map to TRBD1. Germline assignment: CDR1 LNHDA and CDR2 SQIVND (reference sequence). The CDR3 is 13 residues long. V was pared by 10 bases and J by 2 bases, with 3 bases of the junction left unmatched. CDR3 region: CATRTGGNQPQHF. The CDR3 DNA follows: TGTGCCACCCGGACAGGGGGCAATCAGCCCCAGCATTTT.

The J gene is TRBJ2-7, the V gene TRBV28; 10 nucleotides agree with TRBD1. Germline trimming cut 4 bases from V and 5 bases from J; bases unmatched to any gene: 8. The CDR3 has 15 residues. Germline CDR1 MDHEN, CDR2 SYDVKM. The CDR3 sequence: CASSWSGTGENEQYF. The CDR3 DNA is TGTGCCAGCAGTTGGTCCGGGACAGGGGAAAACGAGCAGTACTTC.

The chain combines TRBV29-1 with TRBJ2-7; the match to TRBD2 covers 11 bases. This CDR3 region has 15 residues. V shed 6 bases and J 1 base; nucleotides not matched to a gene: 8. Germline loops: CDR1 SQVTM, CDR2 ANQGSEA. The CDR3 DNA reads TGCAGCGTGACCAAACTAGCGGGAGTATCCTACGAGCAGTACTTC. Its protein product is CSVTKLAGVSYEQYF.

The rearrangement uses TRBV10-3 and TRBJ2-7; tentatively, D is TRBD2 (5 bases). V dropped 1 base and J dropped 4 bases, with 14 bases sitting between them. CDR1 ENHRY and CDR2 SYGVKD come from the germline V gene. The length of the CDR3 is 15 residues. In DNA, the CDR3 is TGTGCCATCAGTGAGTTCCTTGGGAGCGTATACGAGCAGTACTTC. Amino acids: CAISEFLGSVYEQYF.

The V gene is TRBV18, the J gene TRBJ1-5, with no clear D. The CDR3 totals 13 residues. The V and J ends lost 3 bases and 7 bases respectively, with 10 bases between them. The germline CDR1 and CDR2 sequences are KGHSH and LQKENI. The CDR3 is CASSPQVNQPQHF. The CDR3, as DNA: TGTGCCAGCTCACCTCAGGTTAACCAGCCCCAGCATTTT.

The chain uses TRBV28 and TRBJ1-1, with D perhaps TRBD1 (6 bases). Trimming stripped 5 bases from V and 3 bases from J, with 16 bases between. Germline loops: CDR1 MDHEN, CDR2 SYDVKM. CDR3 size: 15 residues. The CDR3 DNA reads TGTGCCAGCAGTCCCCGAGGGGGGGGGCACACTGAAGCTTTCTTT. Its protein is CASSPRGGGHTEAFF.

This clone is medium-sized within its sample. The CDR3 region is CASGALGRLFF. CDR3 nucleotide sequence: TGTGCTAGTGGCGCGCTAGGGAGACTGTTTTTT. The chain uses TRBV12-5 and TRBJ1-4, with D hard to call. Trimming took off 6 bases at V and 13 bases at J, with 12 bases between the two ends. Per the germline V gene, CDR1 is LGHNT and CDR2 is FRNRAP. The CDR3 contains 11 residues.

The chain uses TRBV6-1 and TRBJ2-2; D unclear. V shed 2 bases and J shed 5 bases, with 9 bases lying between them. Per germline, CDR1 MNHNS and CDR2 SASEGT. The CDR3 totals 14 residues. The CDR3 coding sequence is TGTGCCAGCAGTGAAAACGATTTTACCGGGGAGCTGTTTTTT. Amino acids: CASSENDFTGELFF.

The rearrangement joins TRBV7-2 to TRBJ2-1; the D gene could be TRBD1 or TRBD2 (5 bases each). Germline CDR1 is SGHTA and CDR2 is FQGNSA. V lost 5 bases to trimming and J lost 6 bases, with 14 bases between them. CDR3 length: 14 amino acids. The DNA for the CDR3 is TGTGCCAGCAGCCTCAGCGGTCAGGGCAATGAGCAGTTCTTC. Amino acid sequence: CASSLSGQGNEQFF.

The table lists this clone with a count of one. The chain recombines TRBV4-3 with TRBJ2-5, with unresolved D. The V end lost 1 base, the J end lost 0 bases, and 6 bases lay between the germline ends. The CDR3 spans 14 residues. Germline CDR1 is LGHNA and CDR2 is YSLEER. The CDR3 DNA is TGCGCCAGCAGCCAAGGGATAAACCAAGAGACCCAGTACTTC. Translated, it gives CASSQGINQETQYF.

CDR3 nucleotides: TGTGCCAGCAGCTTAGCGTCGACCGGGAGGGTAGGAGATACGCAGTATTTT. Amino acids: CASSLASTGRVGDTQYF. The chain combines TRBV7-2 with TRBJ2-3; 8 positions agree with TRBD2. Trimming cost V 0 bases and J 5 bases; bases outside gene matches: 10. Looked up from germline, CDR1 is SGHTA and CDR2 is FQGNSA. This CDR3 contains 17 residues.

This sequence joins TRBV19 and TRBJ2-7; 9 bases agree with TRBD1. The CDR3 loop spans 14 amino acids. Germline V gene lookup returns CDR1 LNHDA and CDR2 SQIVND (reference sequence). The ends lost 4 bases at V and 1 base at J; junction bases unmatched: 2. The CDR3 nucleotides read TGTGCCAGTAGTACCGGGACAGGGTCCTACGAGCAGTACTTC. It codes for CASSTGTGSYEQYF.

The chain links TRBV5-4 to TRBJ1-2; 9 bases line up with TRBD1. Germline V lookup: CDR1 SGHNT, CDR2 YYREEE (reference sequence). The CDR3 runs 14 residues. Trimming removed 4 bases from V and 2 bases from J; junction bases left unmatched: 3. This CDR3 reads CASSAQGANYGYTF. CDR3 DNA sequence: TGTGCCAGCAGCGCACAGGGGGCAAACTATGGCTACACCTTC.

This clone has a single count. V and J are TRBV27 and TRBJ2-2; D is uncertain. The CDR3 totals 16 residues. Germline-derived CDR1 and CDR2 are MNHEY and SMNVEV (reference sequence). V was clipped by 2 bases and J by 0 bases, with 10 bases between them. The CDR3 region is CASSLVGFSNTGELFF. The CDR3, as DNA: TGTGCCAGCAGTTTAGTGGGGTTCTCGAACACCGGGGAGCTGTTTTTT.